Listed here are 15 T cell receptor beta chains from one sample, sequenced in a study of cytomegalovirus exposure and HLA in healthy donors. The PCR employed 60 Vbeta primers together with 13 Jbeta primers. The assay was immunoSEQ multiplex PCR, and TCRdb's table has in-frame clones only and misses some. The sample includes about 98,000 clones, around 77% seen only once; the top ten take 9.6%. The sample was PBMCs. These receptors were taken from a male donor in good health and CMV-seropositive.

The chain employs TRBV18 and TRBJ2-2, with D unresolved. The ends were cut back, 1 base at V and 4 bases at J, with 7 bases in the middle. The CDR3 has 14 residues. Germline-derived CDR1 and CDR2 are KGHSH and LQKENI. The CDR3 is CASSPLVFTGELFF. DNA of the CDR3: TGTGCCAGCTCACCACTAGTTTTCACCGGGGAGCTGTTTTTT.

The CDR3 DNA is TGCGCCAGTAGACTAGCCTACGAGCAGTACTTC. This encodes CASRLAYEQYF. The genes are TRBV5-1 and TRBJ2-7, with TRBD2 as a possible D gene (6 bases). This CDR3 comprises 11 residues. V was clipped by 8 bases and J by 2 bases, with 8 bases between them. Germline V lookup: CDR1 SGHRS, CDR2 YFSETQ. The whole variable domain, remainder taken from reference TRBV5-1 and TRBJ2-7, is KAGVTQTPRYLIKTRGQQVTLSCSPISGHRSVSWYQQTPGQGLQFLFEYFSETQRNKGNFPGRFSGRQFSNSRSEMNVSTLELGDSALYLCASRLAYEQYFGPGTRLTVT.

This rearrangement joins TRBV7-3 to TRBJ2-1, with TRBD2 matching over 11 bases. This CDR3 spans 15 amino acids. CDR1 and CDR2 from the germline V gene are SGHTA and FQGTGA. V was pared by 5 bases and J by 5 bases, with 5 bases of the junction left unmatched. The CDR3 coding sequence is TGTGCCAGCAGCCCAAGACTAGCGGGAAACAATGAGCAGTTCTTC. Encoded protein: CASSPRLAGNNEQFF.

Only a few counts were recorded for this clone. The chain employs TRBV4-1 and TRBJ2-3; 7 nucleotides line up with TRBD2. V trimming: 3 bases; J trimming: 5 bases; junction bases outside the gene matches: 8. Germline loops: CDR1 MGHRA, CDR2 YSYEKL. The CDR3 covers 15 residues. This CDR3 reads CASSHPGAGVDTQYF. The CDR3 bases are TGCGCCAGCAGCCACCCTGGGGCGGGAGTAGATACGCAGTATTTT.

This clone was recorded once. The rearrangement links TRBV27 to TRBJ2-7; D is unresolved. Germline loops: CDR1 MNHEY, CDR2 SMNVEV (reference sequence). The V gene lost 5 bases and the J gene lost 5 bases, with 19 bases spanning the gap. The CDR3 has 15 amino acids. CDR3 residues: CASSTGTSGRNEQYF. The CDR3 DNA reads TGTGCCAGCAGTACCGGAACAAGTGGGCGCAACGAGCAGTACTTC.

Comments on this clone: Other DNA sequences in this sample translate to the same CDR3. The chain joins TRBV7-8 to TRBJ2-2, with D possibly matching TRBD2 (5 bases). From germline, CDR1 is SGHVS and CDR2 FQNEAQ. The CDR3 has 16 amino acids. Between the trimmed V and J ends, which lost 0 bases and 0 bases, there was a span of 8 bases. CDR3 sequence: CASSLAEGANTGELFF. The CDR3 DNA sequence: TGTGCCAGCAGCTTAGCTGAGGGTGCGAACACCGGGGAGCTGTTTTTT.

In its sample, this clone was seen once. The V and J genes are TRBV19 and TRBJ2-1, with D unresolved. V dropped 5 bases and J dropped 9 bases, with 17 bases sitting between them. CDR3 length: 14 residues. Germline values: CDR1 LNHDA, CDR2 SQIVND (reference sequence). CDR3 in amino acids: CASSPRIELSEQFF. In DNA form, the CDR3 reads TGTGCCAGTAGTCCGCGGATCGAACTGAGTGAGCAGTTCTTC.

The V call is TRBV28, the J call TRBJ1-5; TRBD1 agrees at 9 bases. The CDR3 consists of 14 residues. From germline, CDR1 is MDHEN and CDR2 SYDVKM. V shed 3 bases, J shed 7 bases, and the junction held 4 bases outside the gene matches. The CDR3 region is CASSFDRGNQPQHF. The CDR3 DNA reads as TGTGCCAGCAGTTTTGACAGGGGGAACCAGCCCCAGCATTTT. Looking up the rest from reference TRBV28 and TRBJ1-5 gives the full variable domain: DVKVTQSSRYLVKRTGEKVFLECVQDMDHENMFWYRQDPGLGLRLIYFSYDVKMKEKGDIPEGYSVSREKKERFSLILESASTNQTSMYLCASSFDRGNQPQHFGDGTRLSIL.

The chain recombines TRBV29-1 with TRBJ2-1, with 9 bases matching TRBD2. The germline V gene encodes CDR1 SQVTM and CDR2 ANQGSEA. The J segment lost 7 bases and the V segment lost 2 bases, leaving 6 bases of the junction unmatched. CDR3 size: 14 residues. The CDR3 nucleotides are TGCAGCGTTGAACGAGCGGGAGGAGGTAATGAGCAGTTCTTC. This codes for CSVERAGGGNEQFF.

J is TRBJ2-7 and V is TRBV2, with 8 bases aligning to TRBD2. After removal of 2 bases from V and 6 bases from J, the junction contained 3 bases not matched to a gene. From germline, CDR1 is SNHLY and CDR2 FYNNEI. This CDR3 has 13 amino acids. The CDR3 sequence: CASSEFREGEQYF. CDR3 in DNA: TGTGCCAGCAGTGAATTCCGGGAGGGCGAGCAGTACTTC.

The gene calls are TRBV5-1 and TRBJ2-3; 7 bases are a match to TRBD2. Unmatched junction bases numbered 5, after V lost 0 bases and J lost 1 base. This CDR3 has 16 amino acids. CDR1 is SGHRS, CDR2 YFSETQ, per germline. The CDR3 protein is CASSLALAGGTDTQYF. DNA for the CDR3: TGCGCCAGCAGCTTGGCCTTGGCGGGAGGCACAGATACGCAGTATTTT.

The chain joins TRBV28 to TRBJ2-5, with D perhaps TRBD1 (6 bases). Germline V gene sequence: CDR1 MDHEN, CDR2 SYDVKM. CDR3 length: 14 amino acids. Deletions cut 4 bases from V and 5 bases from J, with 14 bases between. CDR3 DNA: TGTGCCAGCAGTTGGGGGCAGTTGTACGAGACCCAGTACTTC. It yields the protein CASSWGQLYETQYF.

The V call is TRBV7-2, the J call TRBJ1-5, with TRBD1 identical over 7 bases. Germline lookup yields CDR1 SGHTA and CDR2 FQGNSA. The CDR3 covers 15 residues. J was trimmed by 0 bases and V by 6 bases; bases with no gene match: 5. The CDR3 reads CASRGQPDSNQPQHF. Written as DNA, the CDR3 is TGTGCCAGCAGGGGACAGCCAGATAGCAATCAGCCCCAGCATTTT.

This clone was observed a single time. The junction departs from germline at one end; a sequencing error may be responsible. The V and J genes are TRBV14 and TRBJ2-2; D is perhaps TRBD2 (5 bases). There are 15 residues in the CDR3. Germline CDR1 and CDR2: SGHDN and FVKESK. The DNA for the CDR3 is TGTGCCAGCAGCCAAGGAAAAGCCTACACCGGGAAGCTGTTTTTT. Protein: CASSQGKAYTGKLFF. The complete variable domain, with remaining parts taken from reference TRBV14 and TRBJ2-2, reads EAGVTQFPSHSVIEKGQTVTLRCDPISGHDNLYWYRRVMGKEIKFLLHFVKESKQDESGMPNNRFLAERTGGTYSTLKVQPAELEDSGVYFCASSQGKAYTGKLFFGEGSRLTVL.

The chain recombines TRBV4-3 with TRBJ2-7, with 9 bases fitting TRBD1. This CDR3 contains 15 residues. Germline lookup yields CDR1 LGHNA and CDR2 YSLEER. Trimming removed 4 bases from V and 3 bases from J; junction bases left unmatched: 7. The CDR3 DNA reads TGCGCCAGCAGCCCAGGGGGACAGGGTATCTACGAGCAGTACTTC. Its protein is CASSPGGQGIYEQYF.